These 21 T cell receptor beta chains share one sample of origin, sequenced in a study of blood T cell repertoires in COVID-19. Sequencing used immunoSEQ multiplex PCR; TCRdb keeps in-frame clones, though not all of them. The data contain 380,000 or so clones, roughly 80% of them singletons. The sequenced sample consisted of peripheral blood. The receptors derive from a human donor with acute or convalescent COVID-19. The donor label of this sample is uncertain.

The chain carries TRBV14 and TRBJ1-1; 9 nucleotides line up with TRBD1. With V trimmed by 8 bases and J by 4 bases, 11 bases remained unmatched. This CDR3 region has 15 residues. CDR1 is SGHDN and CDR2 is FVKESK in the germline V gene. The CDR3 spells CASAGLGQGSTEAFF. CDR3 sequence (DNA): TGTGCCAGCGCCGGTCTGGGACAGGGCAGCACTGAAGCTTTCTTT.

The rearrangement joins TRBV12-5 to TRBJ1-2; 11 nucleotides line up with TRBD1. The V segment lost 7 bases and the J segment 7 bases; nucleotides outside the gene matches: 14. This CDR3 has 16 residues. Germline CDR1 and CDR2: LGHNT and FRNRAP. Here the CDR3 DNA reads TGTGCTAGTGCTCATCCGCGGGACAGGGGGACCTTTGGCTACACCTTC. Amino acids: CASAHPRDRGTFGYTF. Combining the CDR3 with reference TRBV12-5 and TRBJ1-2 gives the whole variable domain DARVTQTPRHKVTEMGQEVTMRCQPILGHNTVFWYRQTMMQGLELLAYFRNRAPLDDSGMPKDRFSAEMPDATLATLKIQPSEPRDSAVYFCASAHPRDRGTFGYTFGSGTRLTVV.

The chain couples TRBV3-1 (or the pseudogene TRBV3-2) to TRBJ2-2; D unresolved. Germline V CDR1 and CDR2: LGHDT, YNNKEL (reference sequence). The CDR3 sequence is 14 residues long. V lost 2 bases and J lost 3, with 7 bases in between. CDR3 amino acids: CASSQITDTGELFF. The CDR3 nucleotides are TGTGCCAGCAGCCAAATCACAGACACCGGGGAGCTGTTTTTT.

The chain's CDR3 is CASSPPSGGANEQFF. The CDR3 bases are TGTGCCAGCAGCCCCCCCAGCGGGGGGGCCAATGAGCAGTTCTTC. The chain carries TRBV11-2 and TRBJ2-1, with TRBD2 matching 10 bases. This CDR3 is built from 15 residues. Germline V gene lookup returns CDR1 SGHAT and CDR2 FQNNGV. V shed 5 bases and J 6 bases; nucleotides not matched to a gene: 7.

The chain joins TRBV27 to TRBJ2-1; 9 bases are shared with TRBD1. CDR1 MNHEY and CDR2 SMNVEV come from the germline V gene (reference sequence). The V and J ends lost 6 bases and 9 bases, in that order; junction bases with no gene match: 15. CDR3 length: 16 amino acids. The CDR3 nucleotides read TGTGCCAGCAGCTTTATACCGGGACAGGGATCTTCTGAGCAGTTCTTC. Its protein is CASSFIPGQGSSEQFF.

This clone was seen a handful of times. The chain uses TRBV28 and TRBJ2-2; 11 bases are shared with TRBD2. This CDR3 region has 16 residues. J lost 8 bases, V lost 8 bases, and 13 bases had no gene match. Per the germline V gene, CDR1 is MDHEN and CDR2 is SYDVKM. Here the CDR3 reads CASGRLAGTGEGELFF. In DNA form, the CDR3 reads TGTGCCAGCGGGCGACTAGCGGGGACAGGAGAGGGGGAGCTGTTTTTT.

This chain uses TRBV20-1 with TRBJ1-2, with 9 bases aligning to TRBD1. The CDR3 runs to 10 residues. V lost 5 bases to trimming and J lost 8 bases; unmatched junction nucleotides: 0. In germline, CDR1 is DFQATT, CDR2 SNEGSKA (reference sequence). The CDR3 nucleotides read TGCAGTGCTGGGACAGGGGGCTACACCTTC. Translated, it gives CSAGTGGYTF.

CDR3: CASSDGPSPAQHF. Here the CDR3 DNA reads TGTGCCAGCAGTGATGGGCCGTCCCCGGCCCAGCATTTT. J is TRBJ1-5 and V is TRBV2; D not certain. Trimming cost V 3 bases and J 11 bases, with 14 bases left between them. The CDR3 runs to 13 residues. The germline CDR1 and CDR2 sequences are SNHLY and FYNNEI.

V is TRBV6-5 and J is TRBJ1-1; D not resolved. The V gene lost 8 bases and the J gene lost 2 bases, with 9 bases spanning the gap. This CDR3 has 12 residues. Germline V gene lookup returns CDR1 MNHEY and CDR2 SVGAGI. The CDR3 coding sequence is TGTGCCAGCGAGGGATCTAACACTGAAGCTTTCTTT. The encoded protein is CASEGSNTEAFF.

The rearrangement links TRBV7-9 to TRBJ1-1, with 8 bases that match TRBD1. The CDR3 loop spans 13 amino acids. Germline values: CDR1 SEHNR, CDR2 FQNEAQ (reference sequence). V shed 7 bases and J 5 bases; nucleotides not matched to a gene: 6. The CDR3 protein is CASTGQGRTEAFF. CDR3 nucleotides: TGTGCCAGCACAGGACAGGGACGGACTGAAGCTTTCTTT. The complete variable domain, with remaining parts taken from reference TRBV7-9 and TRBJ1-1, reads DTGVSQNPRHKITKRGQNVTFRCDPISEHNRLYWYRQTLGQGPEFLTYFQNEAQLEKSRLLSDRFSAERPKGSFSTLEIQRTEQGDSAMYLCASTGQGRTEAFFGQGTRLTVV.

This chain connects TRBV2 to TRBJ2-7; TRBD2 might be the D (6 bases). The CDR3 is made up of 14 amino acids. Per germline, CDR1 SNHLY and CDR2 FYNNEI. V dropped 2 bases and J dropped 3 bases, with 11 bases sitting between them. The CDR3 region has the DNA TGTGCCAGCAGTGAACAGGGACTCAACTACGAGCAGTACTTC. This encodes CASSEQGLNYEQYF.

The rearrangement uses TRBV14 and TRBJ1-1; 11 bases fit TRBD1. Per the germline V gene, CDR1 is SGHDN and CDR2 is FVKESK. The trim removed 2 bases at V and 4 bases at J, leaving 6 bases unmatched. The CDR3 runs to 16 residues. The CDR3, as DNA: TGTGCCAGCAGCCAAATAGGACAGGGGGCCGTCACTGAAGCTTTCTTT. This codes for CASSQIGQGAVTEAFF.

The CDR3 nucleotides read TGTGCCAGCAATACAGGGGTAGGCGAGCAGTACTTC. Translating it yields CASNTGVGEQYF. The chain has TRBV6-5 and TRBJ2-7, with TRBD1 identical over 7 bases. Germline CDR1 is MNHEY and CDR2 is SVGAGI. This CDR3 has 12 amino acids. The trim removed 7 bases at V and 6 bases at J, leaving 6 bases unmatched.

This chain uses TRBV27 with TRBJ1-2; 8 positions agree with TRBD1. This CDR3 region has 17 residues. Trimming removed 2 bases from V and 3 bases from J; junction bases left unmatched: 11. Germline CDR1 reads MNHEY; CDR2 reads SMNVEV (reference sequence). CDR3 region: CASSLIGGRGRDYGYTF. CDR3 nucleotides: TGTGCCAGCAGTTTAATAGGCGGCAGGGGGCGGGACTATGGCTACACCTTC.

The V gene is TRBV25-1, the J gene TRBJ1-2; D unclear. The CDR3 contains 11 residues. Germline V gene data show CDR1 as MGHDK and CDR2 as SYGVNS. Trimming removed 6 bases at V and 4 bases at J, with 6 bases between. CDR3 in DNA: TGTGCCAGCAGGGTCGGCTATGGCTACACCTTC. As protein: CASRVGYGYTF.

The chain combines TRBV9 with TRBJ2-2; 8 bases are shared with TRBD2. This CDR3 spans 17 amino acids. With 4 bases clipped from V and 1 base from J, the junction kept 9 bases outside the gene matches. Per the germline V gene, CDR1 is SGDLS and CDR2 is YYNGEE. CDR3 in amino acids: CASSSHRLAGNTGELFF. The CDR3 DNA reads TGTGCCAGCAGCTCACACCGGCTAGCGGGGAACACCGGGGAGCTGTTTTTT.

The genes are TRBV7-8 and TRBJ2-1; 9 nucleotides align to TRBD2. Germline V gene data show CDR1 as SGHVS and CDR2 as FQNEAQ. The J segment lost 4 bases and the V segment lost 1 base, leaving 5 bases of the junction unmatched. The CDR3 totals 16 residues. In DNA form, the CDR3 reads TGTGCCAGCAGCTTAGTTAGCGGGGGCCGATACAATGAGCAGTTCTTC. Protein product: CASSLVSGGRYNEQFF. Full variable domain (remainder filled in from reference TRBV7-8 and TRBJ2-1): GAGVSQSPRYKVAKRGQDVALRCDPISGHVSLFWYQQALGQGPEFLTYFQNEAQLDKSGLPSDRFFAERPEGSVSTLKIQRTQQEDSAVYLCASSLVSGGRYNEQFFGPGTRLTVL.

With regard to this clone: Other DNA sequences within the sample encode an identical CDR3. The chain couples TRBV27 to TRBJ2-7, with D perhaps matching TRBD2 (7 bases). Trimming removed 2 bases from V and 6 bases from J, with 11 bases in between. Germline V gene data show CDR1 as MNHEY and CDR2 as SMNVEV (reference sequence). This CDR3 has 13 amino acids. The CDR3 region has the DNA TGTGCCAGCAGTTTAAATAGGGGGGGCGAGCAGTACTTC. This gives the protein CASSLNRGGEQYF.

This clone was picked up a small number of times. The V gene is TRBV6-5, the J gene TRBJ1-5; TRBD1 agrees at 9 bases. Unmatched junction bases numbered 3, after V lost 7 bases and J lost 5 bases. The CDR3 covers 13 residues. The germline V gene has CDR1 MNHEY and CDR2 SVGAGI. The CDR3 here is CASTQGADQPQHF. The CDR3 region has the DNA TGTGCCAGCACACAGGGGGCGGATCAGCCCCAGCATTTT.

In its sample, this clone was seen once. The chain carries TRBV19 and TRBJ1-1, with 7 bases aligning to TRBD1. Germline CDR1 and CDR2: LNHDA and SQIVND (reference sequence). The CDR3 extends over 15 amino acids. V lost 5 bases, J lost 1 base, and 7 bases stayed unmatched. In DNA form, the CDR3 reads TGTGCCAGTAGTCTATACAGGGGTCAGAACACTGAAGCTTTCTTT. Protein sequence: CASSLYRGQNTEAFF.

CDR3 loop: CASSSWTGNTEAFF. The CDR3 bases are TGTGCCAGCAGCTCGTGGACAGGGAACACTGAAGCTTTCTTT. V is TRBV9 and J is TRBJ1-1; 7 bases are shared with TRBD1. The CDR3 consists of 14 residues. V shed 4 bases and J 1 base; nucleotides not matched to a gene: 4. Germline CDR1 SGDLS, CDR2 YYNGEE.